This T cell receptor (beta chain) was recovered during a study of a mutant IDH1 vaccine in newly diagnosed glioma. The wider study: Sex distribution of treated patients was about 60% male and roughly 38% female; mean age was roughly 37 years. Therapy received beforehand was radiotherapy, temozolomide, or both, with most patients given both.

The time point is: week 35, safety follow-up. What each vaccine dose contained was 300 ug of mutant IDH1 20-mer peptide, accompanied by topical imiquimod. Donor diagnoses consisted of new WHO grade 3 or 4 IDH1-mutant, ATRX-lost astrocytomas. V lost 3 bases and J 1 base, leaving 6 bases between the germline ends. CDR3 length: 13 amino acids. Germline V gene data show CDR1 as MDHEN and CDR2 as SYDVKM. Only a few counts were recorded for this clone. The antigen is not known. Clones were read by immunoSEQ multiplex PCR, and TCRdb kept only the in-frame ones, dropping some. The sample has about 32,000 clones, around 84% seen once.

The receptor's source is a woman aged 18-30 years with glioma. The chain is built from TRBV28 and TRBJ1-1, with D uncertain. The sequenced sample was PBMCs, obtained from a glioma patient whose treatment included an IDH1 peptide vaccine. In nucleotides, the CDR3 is TGTGCCAGCAGTTTTTCAGAGAACACTGAAGCTTTCTTT. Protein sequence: CASSFSENTEAFF.